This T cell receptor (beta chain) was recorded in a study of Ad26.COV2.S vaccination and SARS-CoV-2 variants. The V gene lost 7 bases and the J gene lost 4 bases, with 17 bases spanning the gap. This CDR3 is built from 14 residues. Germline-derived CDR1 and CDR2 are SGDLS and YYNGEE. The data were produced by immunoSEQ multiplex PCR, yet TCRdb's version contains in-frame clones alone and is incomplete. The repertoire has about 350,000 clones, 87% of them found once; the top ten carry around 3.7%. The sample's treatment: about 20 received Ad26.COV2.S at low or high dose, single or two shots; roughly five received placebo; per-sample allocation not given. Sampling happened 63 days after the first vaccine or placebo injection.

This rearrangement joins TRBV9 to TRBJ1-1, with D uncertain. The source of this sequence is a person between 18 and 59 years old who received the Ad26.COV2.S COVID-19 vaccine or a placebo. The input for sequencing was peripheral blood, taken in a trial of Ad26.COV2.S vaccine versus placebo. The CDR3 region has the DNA TGTGCCAGCGCAGCGCCGAACGGGGTCACTGAAGCTTTCTTT. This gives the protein CASAAPNGVTEAFF.